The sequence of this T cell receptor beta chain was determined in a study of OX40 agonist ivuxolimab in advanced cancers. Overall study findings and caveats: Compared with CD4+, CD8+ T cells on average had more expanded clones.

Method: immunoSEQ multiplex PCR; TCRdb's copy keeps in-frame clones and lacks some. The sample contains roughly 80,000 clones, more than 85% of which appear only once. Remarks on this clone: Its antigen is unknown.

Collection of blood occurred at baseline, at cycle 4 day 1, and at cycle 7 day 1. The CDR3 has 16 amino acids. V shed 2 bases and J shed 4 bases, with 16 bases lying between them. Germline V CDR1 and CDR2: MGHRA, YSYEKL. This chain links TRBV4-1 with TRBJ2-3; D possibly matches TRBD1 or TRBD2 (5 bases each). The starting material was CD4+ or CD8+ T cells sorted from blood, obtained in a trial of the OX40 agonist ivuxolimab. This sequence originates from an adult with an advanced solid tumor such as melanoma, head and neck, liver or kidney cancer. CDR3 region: CASSQPRDPAADTQYF. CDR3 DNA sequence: TGCGCCAGCAGCCAACCCAGGGACCCCGCGGCAGATACGCAGTATTTT.